This T cell receptor (beta chain) originates from a study of shared clonotypes between healthy human individuals. Whole-study results and caveats: Since donors were few, the genetic and exposure-history diversity represented was limited.

Among the donors, all were Caucasian adults who lived in Nashville, Tennessee. Researchers sequenced unsorted PBMC DNA using ten immunoSEQ deep assay plates. The method was immunoSEQ multiplex PCR; TCRdb's version includes in-frame clones alone and lacks a portion of them. The table lists 450,000 to 550,000 clones, 79% of them singletons, with 13% in the top ten. With respect to this clone: Its antigen is currently unknown.

The CDR3 consists of 19 residues. V lost 5 bases and J 0 bases, leaving 23 bases between the germline ends. CDR1 and CDR2 from the germline V gene are MDHEN and SYDVKM. The origin of this receptor is a middle-aged woman in good health. Some clones in this sample may be carry-over from other donors' samples. Sequencing was carried out using PBMCs. V gene TRBV28 combines with J gene TRBJ2-4; D gene ambiguous. CDR3 sequence (DNA): TGTGCCAGCAGTGTAATAGGGCGGCCGAGGAAGATAGCCAAAAACATTCAGTACTTC. This codes for CASSVIGRPRKIAKNIQYF.